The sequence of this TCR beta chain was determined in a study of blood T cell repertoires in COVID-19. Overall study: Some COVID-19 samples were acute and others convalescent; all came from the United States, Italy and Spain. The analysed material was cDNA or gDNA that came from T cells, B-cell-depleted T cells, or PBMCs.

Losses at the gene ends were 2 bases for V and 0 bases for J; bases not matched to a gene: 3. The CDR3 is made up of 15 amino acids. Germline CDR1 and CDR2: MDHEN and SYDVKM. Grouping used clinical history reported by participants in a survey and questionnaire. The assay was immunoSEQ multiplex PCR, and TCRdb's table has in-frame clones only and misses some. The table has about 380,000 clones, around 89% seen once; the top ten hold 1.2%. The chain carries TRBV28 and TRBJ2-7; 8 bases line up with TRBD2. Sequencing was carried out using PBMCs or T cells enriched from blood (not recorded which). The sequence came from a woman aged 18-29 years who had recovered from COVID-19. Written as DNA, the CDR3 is TGTGCCAGCAGTTTAGCGGGGGGATCCTCCTACGAGCAGTACTTC. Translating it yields CASSLAGGSSYEQYF.